This entry is about one T cell receptor beta chain. This entry belongs to a study of T cells in Graves' hyperthyroidism and ophthalmopathy. The V and J ends lost 0 bases and 1 base respectively, with 17 bases between them. Germline CDR1 SGDLS, CDR2 YYNGEE. CDR3 length: 17 amino acids. Amplified regions were TCR beta CDR3 sequences from RNA transcripts. HTBI primers were employed in a first-round RT-PCR of the TCR CDR3. MiXCR was run by TCRdb on the multiplex PCR reads, yielding one entry per CDR3 protein. Among about 460,000 distinct CDR3 sequences listed, about 20% were seen once. Sequencing used blood. The clonotype originates from a woman in her 70s with Graves' ophthalmopathy. V usage is TRBV9 and J usage is TRBJ2-7; perhaps TRBD2 as D (7 bases). As DNA, the CDR3 is TGTGCCAGCAGCGTAGGCGTAGGGGGGGGTCTTTCCTACGAGCAGTACTTC. Encoded protein: CASSVGVGGGLSYEQYF.